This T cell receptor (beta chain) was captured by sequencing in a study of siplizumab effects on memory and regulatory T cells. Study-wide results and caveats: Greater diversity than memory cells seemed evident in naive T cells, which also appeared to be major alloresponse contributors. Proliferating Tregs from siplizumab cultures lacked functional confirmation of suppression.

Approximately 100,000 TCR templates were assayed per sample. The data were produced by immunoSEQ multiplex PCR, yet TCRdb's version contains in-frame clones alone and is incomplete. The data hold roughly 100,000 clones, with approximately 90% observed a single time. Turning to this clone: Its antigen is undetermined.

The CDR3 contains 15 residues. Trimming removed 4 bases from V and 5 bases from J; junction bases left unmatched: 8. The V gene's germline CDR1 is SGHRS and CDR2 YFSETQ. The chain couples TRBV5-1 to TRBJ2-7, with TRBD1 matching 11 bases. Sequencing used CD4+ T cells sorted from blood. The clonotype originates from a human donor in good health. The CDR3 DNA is TGCGCCAGCAGCGTGGGACAGGGGGAATGGGACGAGCAGTACTTC. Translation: CASSVGQGEWDEQYF.